This record concerns one T cell receptor beta chain sequence. With 4 bases removed from V and 2 bases from J, the gap between germline ends came to 15 bases. This CDR3 region has 15 residues. Looked up from germline, CDR1 is SGDLS and CDR2 is YYNGEE. The data are from a study of blood T cell repertoires in COVID-19. Background on the study: T cells, B-cell-depleted T cells, or PBMCs provided the cDNA or gDNA that served as material.

Here immunoSEQ multiplex PCR was the method, and the copy in TCRdb shows in-frame clones only, minus some. Of about 150,000 clones listed, 75% to 85% are singletons. The TCR originated in a woman aged 45 to 65 with acute or convalescent COVID-19. Material for sequencing was peripheral blood. The chain combines TRBV9 with TRBJ2-5, with a weak D call TRBD2 (6 bases). CDR3 sequence reads: CASSKGSGGQETQYF. The DNA of the CDR3 is TGTGCCAGCAGCAAGGGGTCCGGGGGTCAAGAGACCCAGTACTTC.